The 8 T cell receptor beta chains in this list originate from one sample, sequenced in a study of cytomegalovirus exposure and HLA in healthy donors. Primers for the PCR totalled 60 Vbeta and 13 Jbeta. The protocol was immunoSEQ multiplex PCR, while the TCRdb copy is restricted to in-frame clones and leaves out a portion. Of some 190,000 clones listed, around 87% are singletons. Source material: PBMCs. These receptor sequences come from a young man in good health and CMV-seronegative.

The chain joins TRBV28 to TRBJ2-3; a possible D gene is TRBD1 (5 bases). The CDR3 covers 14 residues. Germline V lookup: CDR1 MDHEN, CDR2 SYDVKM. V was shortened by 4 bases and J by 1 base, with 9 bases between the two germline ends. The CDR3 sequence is CASSSRTRTDTQYF. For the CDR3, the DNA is TGTGCCAGCAGTTCCCGGACACGCACAGATACGCAGTATTTT.

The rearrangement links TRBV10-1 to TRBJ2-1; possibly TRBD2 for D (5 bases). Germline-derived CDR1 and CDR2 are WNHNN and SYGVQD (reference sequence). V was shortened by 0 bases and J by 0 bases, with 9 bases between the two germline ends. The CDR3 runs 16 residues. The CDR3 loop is CASSESEGTSYNEQFF. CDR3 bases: TGCGCCAGCAGTGAGTCCGAGGGTACCTCCTACAATGAGCAGTTCTTC.

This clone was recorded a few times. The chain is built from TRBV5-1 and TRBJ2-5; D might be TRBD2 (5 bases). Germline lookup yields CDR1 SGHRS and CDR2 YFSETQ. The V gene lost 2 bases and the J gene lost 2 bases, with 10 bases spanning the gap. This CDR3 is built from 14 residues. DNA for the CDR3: TGCGCCAGCAGCTTTCGCGGGTCTCAAGAGACCCAGTACTTC. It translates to CASSFRGSQETQYF.

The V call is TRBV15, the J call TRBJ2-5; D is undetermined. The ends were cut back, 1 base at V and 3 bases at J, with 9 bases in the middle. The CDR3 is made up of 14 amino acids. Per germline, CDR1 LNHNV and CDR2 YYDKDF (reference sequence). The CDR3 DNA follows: TGTGCCACCAGCAGAGGAGGAAACGAAGAGACCCAGTACTTC. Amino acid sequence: CATSRGGNEETQYF.

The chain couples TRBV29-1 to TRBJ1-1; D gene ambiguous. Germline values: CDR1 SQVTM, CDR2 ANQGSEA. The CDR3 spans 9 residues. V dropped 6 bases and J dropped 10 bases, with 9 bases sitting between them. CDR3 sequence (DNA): TGCAGCGTAGGACTAGGAGCTTTCTTT. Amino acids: CSVGLGAFF.

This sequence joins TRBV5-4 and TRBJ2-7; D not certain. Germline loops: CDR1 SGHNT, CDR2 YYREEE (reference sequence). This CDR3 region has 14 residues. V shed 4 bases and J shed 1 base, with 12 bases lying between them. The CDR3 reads CASSEPGPSYEQYF. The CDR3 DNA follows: TGTGCCAGCAGCGAACCAGGTCCGTCCTACGAGCAGTACTTC.

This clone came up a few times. The CDR3 DNA reads TGTGCCTGTAGGGGGAGGGGCAATGAGCAGTTCTTC. Protein sequence: CACRGRGNEQFF. This chain uses TRBV11-2 with TRBJ2-1; D is perhaps TRBD2 (7 bases). V was trimmed by 11 bases and J by 6 bases, leaving 14 bases between them. Germline-derived CDR1 and CDR2 are SGHAT and FQNNGV. CDR3 size: 12 residues. The full variable domain, its missing parts supplied by reference TRBV11-2 and TRBJ2-1, is EAGVAQSPRYKIIEKRQSVAFWCNPISGHATLYWYQQILGQGPKLLIQFQNNGVVDDSQLPKDRFSAERLKGVDSTLKIQPAKLEDSAVYLCACRGRGNEQFFGPGTRLTVL.

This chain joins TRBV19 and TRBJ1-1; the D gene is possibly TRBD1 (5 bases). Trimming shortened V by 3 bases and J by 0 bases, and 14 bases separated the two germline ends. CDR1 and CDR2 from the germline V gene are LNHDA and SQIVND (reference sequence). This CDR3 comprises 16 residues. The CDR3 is CASSIRDRGMNTEAFF. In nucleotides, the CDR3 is TGTGCCAGTAGTATCCGGGACCGGGGGATGAACACTGAAGCTTTCTTT.